The 9 T cell receptor beta chains given below trace back to one sample, sequenced in a study of CD8+CD57+ T cells in acquired aplastic anemia. Genomic DNA provided the template from which TCR beta VDJ and CDR3 profiles were obtained. MiXCR, applied by TCRdb to the reads, yields one record per CDR3 protein. The sample gives 40,000 to 45,000 distinct CDR3 sequences, approximately 67% of which show up once; 20% to 25% is in the top ten. The sample consisted of sorted CD4+, CD8+, or CD8+CD57+ T cells (not recorded which) from PBMCs. All receptors come from a human donor in good health, serving as a control.

Turning to this clonotype: A junction end diverges from the germline sequence, so it may reflect a read error. The chain employs TRBV7-3 and TRBJ1-1, with TRBD1 as a possible D gene (5 bases). The CDR3 is made up of 14 amino acids. Germline lookup yields CDR1 SGHTA and CDR2 FQGTGA. The CDR3 loop reads CASNLMGGDTEAFF. CDR3 nucleotide sequence: TGTGCCAGCAACTTAATGGGGGGGGACACTGAAGCTTTCTTT.

The chain carries TRBV2 and TRBJ2-7, with D maybe TRBD1 (6 bases). The germline gives CDR1 SNHLY, CDR2 FYNNEI. Trimming left V 4 bases short and J 0 bases short, with 13 bases between. The CDR3 length is 15 residues. CDR3 protein: CASSGTAVNSYEQYF. DNA for the CDR3: TGTGCCAGCAGTGGGACAGCGGTGAACTCCTACGAGCAGTACTTC.

This clonotype was recorded a few times. The V and J genes are TRBV2 and TRBJ2-2; tentative D call: TRBD2 (5 bases). V lost 7 bases to trimming and J lost 4 bases, with 10 bases between them. CDR1 SNHLY and CDR2 FYNNEI come from the germline V gene. This CDR3 is 13 amino acids long. Written as DNA, the CDR3 is TGTGCCAGCATGGGAGCGAGCACCGGGGAGCTGTTTTTT. This gives the protein CASMGASTGELFF.

The genes are TRBV11-1 and TRBJ2-7, with 11 bases lining up with TRBD1. Germline trimming cut 3 bases from V and 0 bases from J; bases unmatched to any gene: 4. This CDR3 comprises 16 residues. Germline V gene lookup returns CDR1 SGHAT and CDR2 FQDESV (reference sequence). CDR3 sequence reads: CASSFYGTGGSYEQYF. CDR3 coding DNA: TGTGCCAGCAGCTTCTATGGGACAGGGGGCTCCTACGAGCAGTACTTC.

The chain is built from TRBV24-1 and TRBJ1-5, with D unclear. This CDR3 contains 12 residues. V lost 2 bases and J 3 bases, leaving 1 base between the germline ends. The V gene's germline CDR1 is KGHDR and CDR2 SFDVKD. The chain's CDR3 is CATSDSNQPQHF. The CDR3 nucleotides are TGTGCCACCAGTGATTCCAATCAGCCCCAGCATTTT.

V gene TRBV6-1 combines with J gene TRBJ2-7; 8 bases match TRBD1. The germline gives CDR1 MNHNS, CDR2 SASEGT. The J segment lost 3 bases and the V segment lost 1 base, leaving 8 bases of the junction unmatched. CDR3 length equals 16 residues. This CDR3 reads CASSEGIPGQDYEQYF. The CDR3 nucleotides are TGTGCCAGCAGTGAAGGGATACCGGGACAGGACTACGAGCAGTACTTC.

The rearrangement joins TRBV10-2 to TRBJ2-1; 7 nucleotides match TRBD1. The CDR3 consists of 13 residues. With 2 bases clipped from V and 9 bases from J, the junction kept 4 bases outside the gene matches. The V gene's germline CDR1 is WSHSY and CDR2 SAAADI. The DNA for the CDR3 is TGCGCCAGCAGTGAGCCGTGGGACAGTGAGCAGTTCTTC. Translating gives CASSEPWDSEQFF.

The chain employs TRBV20-1 and TRBJ2-7, with 12 bases fitting TRBD2. Germline values: CDR1 DFQATT, CDR2 SNEGSKA (reference sequence). This CDR3 is built from 14 residues. V gave up 3 bases and J gave up 2 bases; unmatched junction bases: 2. The CDR3 nucleotides are TGCAGTGCTAGGCTAGCGGGGGGGACCTACGAGCAGTACTTC. Its protein is CSARLAGGTYEQYF.

The chain couples TRBV10-1 to TRBJ2-1; 11 positions match TRBD1. The CDR3 covers 15 residues. CDR1 and CDR2 from the germline V gene are WNHNN and SYGVQD (reference sequence). With V trimmed by 6 bases and J by 6 bases, 7 bases remained unmatched. This chain's CDR3 is CASSPGTGGSNEQFF. CDR3 coding DNA: TGCGCCAGCAGCCCCGGGACAGGGGGTTCCAATGAGCAGTTCTTC.